This entry lists 23 T cell receptor beta chains sequenced from one sample in a study of T-cell reconstitution after alpha-beta-depleted transplantation in children. A TCRbeta library incorporating unique molecular identifiers was prepared. A single record per CDR3 protein comes from TCRdb applying MiXCR to the PCR reads. The sample has hundreds of thousands of distinct CDR3 sequences; around 13% are singletons. The material sequenced was PBMCs, mostly from graft donor cells, taken 360 days after TCRalphabeta/CD19-depleted stem cell transplant. These receptors were obtained from a male patient younger than 18 who had a stem cell transplant for acute myeloid leukemia, so the T cells may come from the graft donor.

This clonotype was recorded at least ten times. This chain uses TRBV3-1 with TRBJ2-1; tentative D call: TRBD1 (6 bases). Germline V gene data show CDR1 as LGHDT and CDR2 as YNNKEL (reference sequence). The V end was cut by 0 bases, the J end by 6 bases, with 12 bases between. The CDR3 spans 15 residues. The CDR3 region has the DNA TGTGCCAGCAGCCAAGAAATGGGGGACATCAATGAGCAGTTCTTC. Translating it yields CASSQEMGDINEQFF.

The chain recombines TRBV7-3 with TRBJ2-2; perhaps TRBD1 as D (6 bases). Germline CDR1 is SGHTA and CDR2 is FQGTGA. This CDR3 region has 15 residues. Trimming shortened V by 1 base and J by 7 bases, and 13 bases separated the two germline ends. CDR3 protein: CASSLRTGGGGELFF. The DNA for the CDR3 is TGTGCCAGCAGCTTAAGGACTGGGGGCGGCGGGGAGCTGTTTTTT.

This clonotype was recorded a few times. The gene calls are TRBV3-1 and TRBJ2-2, with unresolved D. Trimming removed 0 bases at V and 6 bases at J, with 14 bases between. The CDR3 totals 16 residues. Germline V gene data show CDR1 as LGHDT and CDR2 as YNNKEL (reference sequence). The CDR3 loop is CASSQDRVWSPGELFF. CDR3 in DNA: TGTGCCAGCAGCCAAGATCGTGTCTGGAGTCCCGGGGAGCTGTTTTTT.

This sequence joins TRBV29-1 and TRBJ2-1, with TRBD2 matching over 7 bases. CDR3 length: 12 amino acids. J lost 4 bases, V lost 7 bases, and 4 bases had no gene match. Germline V gene lookup returns CDR1 SQVTM and CDR2 ANQGSEA. The CDR3 coding sequence is TGCAGCGATACAGCGGGGTACAATGAGCAGTTCTTC. Its protein product is CSDTAGYNEQFF.

This clonotype was seen more than once but under ten times. This sequence joins TRBV5-1 and TRBJ2-3; TRBD2 agrees at 8 bases. This CDR3 is built from 15 residues. CDR1 is SGHRS and CDR2 is YFSETQ in the germline V gene. V gave up 2 bases and J gave up 2 bases; unmatched junction bases: 4. The CDR3 DNA is TGCGCCAGCAGCTTAGCGGGAGCCAACACAGATACGCAGTATTTT. Its protein is CASSLAGANTDTQYF. Variable domain in full (rest from reference TRBV5-1 and TRBJ2-3): KAGVTQTPRYLIKTRGQQVTLSCSPISGHRSVSWYQQTPGQGLQFLFEYFSETQRNKGNFPGRFSGRQFSNSRSEMNVSTLELGDSALYLCASSLAGANTDTQYFGPGTRLTVL.

The rearrangement uses TRBV27 and TRBJ1-1; possibly TRBD1 for D (5 bases). Germline assignment: CDR1 MNHEY and CDR2 SMNVEV (reference sequence). The length of the CDR3 is 14 residues. The ends were cut back, 3 bases at V and 0 bases at J, with 8 bases in the middle. CDR3 in amino acids: CASSLTVMNTEAFF. The CDR3 nucleotides read TGTGCCAGCAGTTTGACAGTCATGAACACTGAAGCTTTCTTT.

In its sample, this clonotype was seen many times. In nucleotides, the CDR3 is TGCGCCAGCAGCCAAGCGGGTCCGACCTACAATGAGCAGTTCTTC. It encodes CASSQAGPTYNEQFF. The chain combines TRBV4-3 with TRBJ2-1; D is unresolved. V lost 1 base and J 2 bases, leaving 9 bases between the germline ends. In germline, CDR1 is LGHNA, CDR2 YSLEER. CDR3 length equals 15 residues.

This clonotype occurred a few times. V usage is TRBV2 and J usage is TRBJ2-7, with D hard to call. The length of the CDR3 is 13 residues. Trimming removed 7 bases at V and 2 bases at J, with 12 bases between. Germline-derived CDR1 and CDR2 are SNHLY and FYNNEI. In DNA, the CDR3 is TGTGCCAGCATCCGGTCGGTTGCCTACGAGCAGTACTTC. Its translation is CASIRSVAYEQYF.

V is TRBV5-1 and J is TRBJ2-2; maybe TRBD1 (6 bases). The CDR3 has 15 amino acids. V was shortened by 0 bases and J by 6 bases, with 12 bases between the two germline ends. Germline V gene sequence: CDR1 SGHRS, CDR2 YFSETQ. Here the CDR3 reads CASSLDLGAAGELFF. The CDR3 coding sequence is TGCGCCAGCAGCTTGGATCTGGGGGCTGCCGGGGAGCTGTTTTTT.

V and J are TRBV7-2 and TRBJ1-2; possibly TRBD1 for D (5 bases). Germline CDR1 and CDR2: SGHTA and FQGNSA. The V end lost 5 bases, the J end lost 1 base, and 14 bases lay between the germline ends. The CDR3 covers 15 residues. The CDR3 loop is CASSHWDRDNYGYTF. The CDR3 DNA is TGTGCCAGCAGCCACTGGGACCGAGATAACTATGGCTACACCTTC.

The genes are TRBV2 and TRBJ2-7; 12 bases are a match to TRBD1. V shed 7 bases, J shed 5 bases, and the junction held 6 bases outside the gene matches. Germline V lookup: CDR1 SNHLY, CDR2 FYNNEI. This CDR3 is 14 amino acids long. The CDR3 reads CASKWDRGRDEQYF. Here the CDR3 DNA reads TGTGCCAGCAAATGGGACAGGGGGCGCGACGAGCAGTACTTC.

The chain couples TRBV6-2 or TRBV6-3 to TRBJ2-3, with D perhaps assigned TRBD1 or TRBD2 (7 bases each). V lost 5 bases and J lost 6, with 18 bases in between. This CDR3 is 15 amino acids long. Germline CDR1 and CDR2: MNHEY and SVGEGT. CDR3 protein: CASSPGTVLADTQYF. The CDR3 nucleotides read TGTGCCAGCAGTCCTGGGACAGTACTAGCGGATACGCAGTATTTT.

This clonotype was picked up a small number of times. This sequence joins TRBV27 and TRBJ2-6; perhaps TRBD1 as D (5 bases). V was clipped by 2 bases and J by 1 base, with 12 bases between them. Germline V gene data show CDR1 as MNHEY and CDR2 as SMNVEV (reference sequence). This CDR3 has 17 residues. CDR3 nucleotide sequence: TGTGCCAGCAGTTTAATCGACAGTGTGTCTGGGGCCAACGTCCTGACTTTC. Its protein product is CASSLIDSVSGANVLTF.

This clonotype was detected only a few times. The V call is TRBV4-3, the J call TRBJ2-7, with D unclear. Germline V gene lookup returns CDR1 LGHNA and CDR2 YSLEER. Trimming took off 0 bases at V and 5 bases at J, with 8 bases between the two ends. There are 13 residues in the CDR3. CDR3 region: CASSQESYHEQYF. The CDR3 nucleotides are TGCGCCAGCAGCCAAGAATCATACCACGAGCAGTACTTC.

Of note for this clonotype: This may be a read error, as it is one base from a much larger clone. V gene TRBV12-3 or TRBV12-4 combines with J gene TRBJ2-7; D may be TRBD2 (6 bases). Trimming cost V 8 bases and J 5 bases, with 13 bases left between them. CDR3 length: 12 amino acids. Here the CDR3 reads CASGPTSNEQYF. The CDR3 nucleotides read TGTGCCAGCGGCCCTACTAGCAACGAGCAGTACTTC.

This sequence joins TRBV7-3 and TRBJ2-2; possible D gene TRBD2, 6 bases. Germline lookup yields CDR1 SGHTA and CDR2 FQGTGA. With 2 bases removed from V and 6 bases from J, the gap between germline ends came to 10 bases. The CDR3 covers 14 residues. CDR3 nucleotide sequence: TGTGCCAGCAGCTTATACCGGGACTCCGGGGAGCTGTTTTTT. Amino acid sequence: CASSLYRDSGELFF.

The chain has TRBV12-3 or TRBV12-4 and TRBJ2-5; the match to TRBD2 covers 10 bases. The CDR3 runs 14 residues. Germline trimming cut 6 bases from V and 9 bases from J; bases unmatched to any gene: 10. CDR3 protein: CASRLTSGVAPQYF. CDR3 in DNA: TGTGCCAGCAGACTAACTAGCGGGGTCGCGCCCCAGTACTTC.

This clonotype has a handful of counts. This chain connects TRBV29-1 to TRBJ1-2, with 8 positions matching TRBD1. Trimming at V came to 8 bases and at J to 4 bases, leaving 9 bases not matched to a gene. Germline V lookup: CDR1 SQVTM, CDR2 ANQGSEA. The CDR3 has 13 amino acids. CDR3 region: CSSRTGPSYGYTF. Written as DNA, the CDR3 is TGCAGCTCCAGGACAGGGCCCAGCTATGGCTACACCTTC.

This clonotype showed up just a few times. This chain uses TRBV20-1 with TRBJ1-3; D remains ambiguous. This CDR3 is 13 amino acids long. The germline V and J ends were trimmed by 1 base and 2 bases, with 6 bases remaining between them. The germline CDR1 and CDR2 sequences are DFQATT and SNEGSKA (reference sequence). CDR3 nucleotide sequence: TGCAGTGCTAGAGGGCCCGCTGGAAACACCATATATTTT. Amino acid sequence: CSARGPAGNTIYF.

The chain is built from TRBV29-1 and TRBJ2-3; weak D call: TRBD1 (5 bases). V was pared by 4 bases and J by 4 bases, with 15 bases between. This CDR3 region has 14 residues. Germline V gene lookup returns CDR1 SQVTM and CDR2 ANQGSEA. CDR3 DNA: TGCAGCGTTGTCATTCAGGGAAGCGCAGATACGCAGTATTTT. Amino acids: CSVVIQGSADTQYF.

This chain uses TRBV12-3 or TRBV12-4 with TRBJ1-5; no firm D call. Trimming stripped 5 bases from V and 2 bases from J, with 13 bases between. CDR3 length equals 15 residues. Written as DNA, the CDR3 is TGTGCCAGCAGTGCCTCGAGGGCGGGCAATCAGCCCCAGCATTTT. The encoded protein is CASSASRAGNQPQHF.

The rearrangement uses TRBV28 and TRBJ2-5; 7 bases align to TRBD1. In germline, CDR1 is MDHEN, CDR2 SYDVKM. This CDR3 is built from 14 residues. Germline trimming cut 5 bases from V and 3 bases from J; bases unmatched to any gene: 6. CDR3 residues: CASSAAGTEETQYF. The CDR3 coding sequence is TGTGCCAGCAGTGCAGCCGGGACAGAAGAGACCCAGTACTTC.

This chain connects TRBV6-1 to TRBJ1-1; weak D call: TRBD1 (5 bases). CDR1 and CDR2 from the germline V gene are MNHNS and SASEGT. Trimming pared 7 bases from V and 1 base from J, leaving 13 bases between. This CDR3 has 14 residues. This chain's CDR3 is CASTPRGENTEAFF. The CDR3 DNA is TGTGCCAGCACCCCCCGGGGGGAGAACACTGAAGCTTTCTTT.